This T cell receptor beta chain was captured by sequencing in a study of CD8 T cells in Susac syndrome. RNA amounts of roughly 0.45 to 1 ug underwent reverse transcription with random hexamers. TCRdb reanalysed the immunoSEQ multiplex PCR reads using MiXCR and keeps one entry per CDR3 protein. The sample holds 150,000 to 200,000 distinct CDR3 sequences, 90% to 95% seen once. The V gene's germline CDR1 is DFQATT and CDR2 SNEGSKA (reference sequence). The V end lost 5 bases, the J end lost 8 bases, and 15 bases lay between the germline ends. The CDR3 spans 13 residues. This clonotype has just one count. While CD8+ and CD4+ T cells were isolated negatively, TEMRA cells were enriched by FACS.

The specimen was CD4+ T cells from PBMCs. The rearrangement joins TRBV20-1 to TRBJ1-4; D may be TRBD1 (5 bases). The sequence was obtained from a human donor with Susac syndrome. CDR3: CSAYSRAGEKLFF. For the CDR3, the DNA is TGCAGTGCTTACTCCAGGGCTGGGGAAAAACTGTTTTTT.